Listed here are 26 T cell receptor beta chains from one sample, sequenced in a study of blood T cell repertoires in COVID-19. Clones were sequenced by immunoSEQ multiplex PCR, and TCRdb holds only the in-frame ones, with some missing. Of some 27,000 clones in the sample, approximately 67% were seen once. Sequencing used peripheral blood. These receptors were obtained from a human donor in a cohort sampled during active COVID-19.

The chain combines TRBV10-3 with TRBJ1-4, with TRBD1 identical over 8 bases. The CDR3 is made up of 15 amino acids. V dropped 0 bases and J dropped 8; count of bases not matched to a gene: 5. Germline V gives CDR1 ENHRY, CDR2 SYGVKD. The CDR3 spells CAISESTGAGEKLFF. In nucleotides, the CDR3 is TGTGCCATCAGTGAGTCGACAGGGGCCGGGGAAAAACTGTTTTTT.

This clone has only a few counts. The rearrangement uses TRBV10-1 and TRBJ2-2; 7 nucleotides agree with TRBD2. J lost 7 bases, V lost 6 bases, and 14 bases had no gene match. Germline V gives CDR1 WNHNN, CDR2 SYGVQD (reference sequence). CDR3 length: 16 residues. The chain's CDR3 is CASRIHGLVGVGELFF. The CDR3 DNA reads TGCGCCAGCAGAATCCATGGACTAGTCGGGGTCGGGGAGCTGTTTTTT.

V gene TRBV18 combines with J gene TRBJ2-5; TRBD2 matches at 14 bases. Losses at the gene ends were 4 bases for V and 3 bases for J; bases not matched to a gene: 4. The V gene's germline CDR1 is KGHSH and CDR2 LQKENI. The CDR3 loop spans 16 amino acids. CDR3 residues: CASSRGLAGDEETQYF. The CDR3 coding sequence is TGTGCCAGCTCACGGGGACTAGCGGGAGATGAAGAGACCCAGTACTTC.

The rearrangement joins TRBV6-2 or TRBV6-3 to TRBJ1-5; D not resolved. Germline values: CDR1 MNHEY, CDR2 SVGEGT. Trimming took off 5 bases at V and 0 bases at J, with 20 bases between the two ends. This CDR3 spans 18 amino acids. The DNA for the CDR3 is TGTGCCAGCAGTCCCCCGGGAGGCACGTTTTATAGCAATCAGCCCCAGCATTTT. This gives the protein CASSPPGGTFYSNQPQHF.

A single count supports this clone. The chain employs TRBV21-1 and TRBJ2-2; no check of the table's D call, TRBD1, against the DNA was made. TRBV21-1 is noted as a pseudogene. The CDR3 consists of 13 residues. The CDR3 DNA follows: TGTGCCAGCAGCACAGGTTACACCGGGGAGCTGTTTTTT. This gives the protein CASSTGYTGELFF.

The chain joins TRBV4-3 to TRBJ1-5; D is undetermined. V was clipped by 0 bases and J by 9 bases, with 18 bases between them. Germline CDR1 LGHNA, CDR2 YSLEER. CDR3 length: 16 amino acids. The CDR3 coding sequence is TGCGCCAGCAGCCAAGATTATGGCGGGGTCAATGGGCCCCAGCATTTT. Its translation: CASSQDYGGVNGPQHF.

The gene calls are TRBV4-1 and TRBJ1-6, with D perhaps matching TRBD1 (5 bases). The V gene's germline CDR1 is MGHRA and CDR2 YSYEKL. CDR3 length: 14 amino acids. V was clipped by 5 bases and J by 7 bases, with 12 bases between them. Here the CDR3 reads CASSSPSGNSPLHF. CDR3 DNA: TGCGCCAGCAGCTCCCCCTCAGGGAATTCACCCCTCCACTTT.

The chain joins TRBV5-1 to TRBJ2-1, with 7 bases fitting TRBD1. CDR1 is SGHRS, CDR2 YFSETQ, per germline. The CDR3 runs 15 residues. V lost 2 bases and J lost 0; bases outside the gene matches: 2. Here the CDR3 DNA reads TGCGCCAGCAGCTTCACAGGGGACTCCTACAATGAGCAGTTCTTC. Translation gives CASSFTGDSYNEQFF.

The genes are TRBV28 and TRBJ2-7; D might be TRBD2 (6 bases). Per germline, CDR1 MDHEN and CDR2 SYDVKM. The CDR3 consists of 12 residues. The V and J ends lost 9 bases and 4 bases respectively, with 13 bases between them. The CDR3 DNA is TGTGCCAGTCGGAGGGCCCGGTACGAGCAGTACTTC. Translated, it gives CASRRARYEQYF. The variable domain in full, with the rest retrieved from reference TRBV28 and TRBJ2-7, is DVKVTQSSRYLVKRTGEKVFLECVQDMDHENMFWYRQDPGLGLRLIYFSYDVKMKEKGDIPEGYSVSREKKERFSLILESASTNQTSMYLCASRRARYEQYFGPGTRLTVT.

This chain joins TRBV3-1 (or the pseudogene TRBV3-2) and TRBJ1-6; no clear D gene. This CDR3 comprises 18 residues. The ends were cut back, 4 bases at V and 4 bases at J, with 20 bases in the middle. Germline CDR1 and CDR2: LGHDT and YNNKEL (reference sequence). This CDR3 is CASSRSMLPGSYNSPLHF. The CDR3 bases are TGTGCCAGCAGCCGTTCCATGCTACCCGGGTCTTATAATTCACCCCTCCACTTT.

The genes are TRBV9 and TRBJ1-5, with a tentative D call TRBD1 (5 bases). Germline values: CDR1 SGDLS, CDR2 YYNGEE. V lost 0 bases and J lost 4, with 26 bases in between. CDR3 length: 20 residues. DNA for the CDR3: TGTGCCAGCAGCGTAGATCTGGGGGGAAGGTCTAGGGTTACGAATCAGCCCCAGCATTTT. Its protein product is CASSVDLGGRSRVTNQPQHF.

About this clone itself: At one end, the junction sequence differs from germline, possibly due to a read error. The rearrangement joins TRBV10-3 to TRBJ2-1; no firm D call. Germline lookup yields CDR1 ENHRY and CDR2 SYGVKD. The CDR3 consists of 14 residues. The DNA for the CDR3 is TGTGCCATCAGTGACTCCTCTAAGTACAGTGAGCAGTTCTTC. Translation: CAISDSSKYSEQFF.

The J gene is TRBJ2-7, the V gene TRBV11-3; no clear D gene. CDR3 length: 14 residues. Trimming stripped 2 bases from V and 0 bases from J, with 8 bases between. CDR1 is SGHNT and CDR2 is YENEEA in the germline V gene. The CDR3 region has the DNA TGTGCCAGCAGCTTATCTGCGGTCTCCTACGAGCAGTACTTC. Its protein product is CASSLSAVSYEQYF. The complete variable domain, with remaining parts taken from reference TRBV11-3 and TRBJ2-7, reads EAGVVQSPRYKIIEKKQPVAFWCNPISGHNTLYWYLQNLGQGPELLIRYENEEAVDDSQLPKDRFSAERLKGVDSTLKIQPAELGDSAVYLCASSLSAVSYEQYFGPGTRLTVT.

This clone is a singleton in its sample. The rearrangement uses TRBV6-6 and TRBJ2-5, with a weak D call TRBD2 (5 bases). Germline CDR1 and CDR2: MNHNY and SVGAGI (reference sequence). The germline V and J ends were trimmed by 0 bases and 0 bases, with 8 bases remaining between them. The CDR3 is 15 residues long. The CDR3 spells CASSYSIGDQETQYF. In nucleotides, the CDR3 is TGTGCCAGCAGTTACTCGATCGGGGACCAAGAGACCCAGTACTTC.

Worth noting for this clone: The sample carries other DNA sequences with the same CDR3. The V call is TRBV19, the J call TRBJ2-7; no definite D call. CDR3 length equals 13 residues. V was trimmed by 3 bases and J by 0 bases, leaving 6 bases between them. Germline V gene lookup returns CDR1 LNHDA and CDR2 SQIVND (reference sequence). The CDR3 loop is CASSMGRSYEQYF. Here the CDR3 DNA reads TGTGCCAGTAGTATGGGCCGCTCCTACGAGCAGTACTTC.

The rearrangement links TRBV9 to TRBJ2-1, with 11 nucleotides matching TRBD2. Germline V gene data show CDR1 as SGDLS and CDR2 as YYNGEE. Unmatched junction bases numbered 10, after V lost 3 bases and J lost 8 bases. This CDR3 contains 16 residues. The CDR3 bases are TGTGCCAGCAGCGGGGCTAGCGGGAGGAGGATACATGAGCAGTTCTTC. Translating it yields CASSGASGRRIHEQFF.

There are a few counts of this clone. Here the CDR3 reads CASSSGLAFEQYF. DNA of the CDR3: TGTGCCAGCAGCTCGGGACTCGCATTCGAGCAGTACTTC. V gene TRBV4-2 combines with J gene TRBJ2-7; D perhaps matches TRBD2 (6 bases). The CDR3 is made up of 13 amino acids. Germline lookup yields CDR1 LGHNA and CDR2 YNFKEQ. V was pared by 5 bases and J by 6 bases, with 14 bases between.

J is TRBJ2-1 and V is TRBV11-2; D is ambiguous. V was shortened by 1 base and J by 1 base, with 8 bases between the two germline ends. This CDR3 contains 15 residues. Germline values: CDR1 SGHAT, CDR2 FQNNGV. CDR3 region: CASSLVSSSYNEQFF. The CDR3 DNA is TGTGCCAGCAGCTTAGTTAGCAGTTCCTACAATGAGCAGTTCTTC.

The chain joins TRBV4-2 to TRBJ1-1, with 8 bases lining up with TRBD1. CDR1 and CDR2 (germline): LGHNA, YNFKEQ. The CDR3 length is 14 residues. The V and J ends lost 4 bases and 8 bases, in that order; junction bases with no gene match: 9. The CDR3 nucleotides are TGTGCCAGCAGCCCGACAGGGGCAAACGAAGAAGCTTTCTTT. As protein: CASSPTGANEEAFF.

This clone has more than one count but fewer than ten. This chain joins TRBV7-3 and TRBJ2-3; maybe TRBD1 (5 bases). V was shortened by 6 bases and J by 1 base, with 8 bases between the two germline ends. The CDR3 length is 13 residues. Germline V CDR1 and CDR2: SGHTA, FQGTGA. The CDR3 DNA reads TGTGCCAGCAGAAAGACAGGCACAGATACGCAGTATTTT. Protein product: CASRKTGTDTQYF.

V is TRBV11-2 and J is TRBJ2-2; 7 nucleotides align to TRBD1. With V trimmed by 0 bases and J by 5 bases, 9 bases remained unmatched. The V gene's germline CDR1 is SGHAT and CDR2 FQNNGV. The length of the CDR3 is 17 residues. The CDR3 nucleotides are TGTGCCAGCAGCTTAGAGGGGTTGGCAGGGGGTACCGGGGAGCTGTTTTTT. This encodes CASSLEGLAGGTGELFF. The complete variable domain, with remaining parts taken from reference TRBV11-2 and TRBJ2-2, reads EAGVAQSPRYKIIEKRQSVAFWCNPISGHATLYWYQQILGQGPKLLIQFQNNGVVDDSQLPKDRFSAERLKGVDSTLKIQPAKLEDSAVYLCASSLEGLAGGTGELFFGEGSRLTVL.

J is TRBJ2-3 and V is TRBV9; 10 bases match TRBD1. Germline CDR1 reads SGDLS; CDR2 reads YYNGEE. The CDR3 is 15 amino acids. The V segment lost 4 bases and the J segment 4 bases; nucleotides outside the gene matches: 6. The CDR3 protein is CASSIPGQGSDTQYF. The CDR3 region has the DNA TGTGCCAGCAGCATACCGGGACAGGGGTCAGATACGCAGTATTTT.

The chain combines TRBV11-1 with TRBJ1-6; 9 bases fit TRBD1. The V segment lost 5 bases and the J segment 10 bases; nucleotides outside the gene matches: 12. Germline CDR1 is SGHAT and CDR2 is FQDESV (reference sequence). The CDR3 sequence is 16 residues long. The CDR3 loop reads CASSPEAGQGNSPLHF. In nucleotides, the CDR3 is TGTGCCAGCAGCCCAGAAGCGGGACAGGGAAACTCACCCCTCCACTTT. Full variable domain (missing parts from reference TRBV11-1 and TRBJ1-6): EAEVAQSPRYKITEKSQAVAFWCDPISGHATLYWYRQILGQGPELLVQFQDESVVDDSQLPKDRFSAERLKGVDSTLKIQPAELGDSAMYLCASSPEAGQGNSPLHFGNGTRLTVT.

Here the CDR3 DNA reads TGTGCCAGCAGCCAAGATATAGCGGACGGGCGGACCCAGTACTTC. The encoded protein is CASSQDIADGRTQYF. This chain uses TRBV3-1 (or the pseudogene TRBV3-2) with TRBJ2-5, with D possibly matching TRBD2 (6 bases). Between the trimmed V and J ends, which lost 0 bases and 7 bases, there was a span of 15 bases. CDR3 length equals 15 residues. Germline CDR1 is LGHDT and CDR2 is YNNKEL (reference sequence).

For the CDR3, the DNA is TGTGCCAGCAGTCGCGGGACACCACAAAGAGGGAATGAAAAACTGTTTTTT. Its protein is CASSRGTPQRGNEKLFF. The chain links TRBV6-6 to TRBJ1-4; TRBD1 is a possible D gene (6 bases). Germline loops: CDR1 MNHNY, CDR2 SVGAGI (reference sequence). The V end was cut by 5 bases, the J end by 5 bases, with 21 bases between. The CDR3 covers 17 residues.

The rearrangement links TRBV11-3 to TRBJ2-1; TRBD2 is a possible D gene (5 bases). The length of the CDR3 is 13 residues. V lost 1 base and J 9 bases, leaving 10 bases between the germline ends. Germline V lookup: CDR1 SGHNT, CDR2 YENEEA. This chain's CDR3 is CASSLAPGSEQFF. The CDR3 DNA follows: TGTGCCAGCAGCTTAGCCCCGGGAAGTGAGCAGTTCTTC.